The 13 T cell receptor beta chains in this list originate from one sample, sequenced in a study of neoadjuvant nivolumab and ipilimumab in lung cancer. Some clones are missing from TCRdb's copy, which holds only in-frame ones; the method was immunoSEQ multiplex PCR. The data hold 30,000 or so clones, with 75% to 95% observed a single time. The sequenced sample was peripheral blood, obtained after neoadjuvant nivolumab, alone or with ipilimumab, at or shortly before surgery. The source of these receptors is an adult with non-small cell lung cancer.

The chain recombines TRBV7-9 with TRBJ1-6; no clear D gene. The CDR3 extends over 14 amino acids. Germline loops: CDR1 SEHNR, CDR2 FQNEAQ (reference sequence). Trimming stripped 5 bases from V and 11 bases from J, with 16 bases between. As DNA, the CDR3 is TGTGCCAGCAGCCCGAGGACCCGAGTGGCACCCCTCCACTTT. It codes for CASSPRTRVAPLHF. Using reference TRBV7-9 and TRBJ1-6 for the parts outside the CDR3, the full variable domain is DTGVSQNPRHKITKRGQNVTFRCDPISEHNRLYWYRQTLGQGPEFLTYFQNEAQLEKSRLLSDRFSAERPKGSFSTLEIQRTEQGDSAMYLCASSPRTRVAPLHFGNGTRLTVT.

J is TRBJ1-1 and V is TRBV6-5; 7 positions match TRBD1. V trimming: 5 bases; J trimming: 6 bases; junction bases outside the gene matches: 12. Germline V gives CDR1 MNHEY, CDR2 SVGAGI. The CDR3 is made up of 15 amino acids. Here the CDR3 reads CASSRSGGSFAEAFF. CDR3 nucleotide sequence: TGTGCCAGCAGTCGCTCAGGGGGGTCTTTCGCTGAAGCTTTCTTT.

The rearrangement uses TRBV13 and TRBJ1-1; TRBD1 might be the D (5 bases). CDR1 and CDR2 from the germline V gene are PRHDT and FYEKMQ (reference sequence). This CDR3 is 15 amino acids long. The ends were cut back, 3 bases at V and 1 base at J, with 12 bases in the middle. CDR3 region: CASSFHDRQNTEAFF. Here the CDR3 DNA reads TGTGCCAGCAGCTTCCATGACAGACAGAACACTGAAGCTTTCTTT.

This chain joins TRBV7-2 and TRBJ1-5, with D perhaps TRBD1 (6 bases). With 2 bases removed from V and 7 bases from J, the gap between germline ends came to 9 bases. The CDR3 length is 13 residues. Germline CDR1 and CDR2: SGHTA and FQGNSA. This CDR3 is CASSLSGAQPQHF. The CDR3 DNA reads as TGTGCCAGCAGCTTATCGGGGGCCCAGCCCCAGCATTTT. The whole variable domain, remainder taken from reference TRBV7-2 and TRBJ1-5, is GAGVSQSPSNKVTEKGKDVELRCDPISGHTALYWYRQSLGQGLEFLIYFQGNSAPDKSGLPSDRFSAERTGGSVSTLTIQRTQQEDSAVYLCASSLSGAQPQHFGDGTRLSIL.

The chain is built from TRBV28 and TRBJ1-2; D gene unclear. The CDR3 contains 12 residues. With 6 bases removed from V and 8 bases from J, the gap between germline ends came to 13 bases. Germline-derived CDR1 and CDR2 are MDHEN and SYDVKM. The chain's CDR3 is CASRPGVSGYTF. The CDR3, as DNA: TGTGCCAGCAGACCCGGGGTATCCGGCTACACCTTC.

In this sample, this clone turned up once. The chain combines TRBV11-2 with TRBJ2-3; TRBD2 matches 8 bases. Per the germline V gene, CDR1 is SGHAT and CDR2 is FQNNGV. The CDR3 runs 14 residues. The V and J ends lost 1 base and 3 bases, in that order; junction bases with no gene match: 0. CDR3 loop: CASSLAGGTDTQYF. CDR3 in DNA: TGTGCCAGCAGCTTAGCGGGGGGGACAGATACGCAGTATTTT.

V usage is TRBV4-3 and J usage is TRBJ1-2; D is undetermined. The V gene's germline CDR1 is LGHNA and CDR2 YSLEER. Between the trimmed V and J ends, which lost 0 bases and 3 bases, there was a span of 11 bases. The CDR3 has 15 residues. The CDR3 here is CASSQDGTAHYGYTF. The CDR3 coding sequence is TGCGCCAGCAGCCAAGATGGTACCGCCCACTATGGCTACACCTTC.

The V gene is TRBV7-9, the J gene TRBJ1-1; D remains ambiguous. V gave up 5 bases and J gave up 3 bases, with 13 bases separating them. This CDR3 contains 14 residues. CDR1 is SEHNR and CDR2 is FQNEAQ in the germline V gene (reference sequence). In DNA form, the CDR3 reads TGTGCCAGCAGCAACAAAGGCGAGGACACTGAAGCTTTCTTT. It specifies CASSNKGEDTEAFF.

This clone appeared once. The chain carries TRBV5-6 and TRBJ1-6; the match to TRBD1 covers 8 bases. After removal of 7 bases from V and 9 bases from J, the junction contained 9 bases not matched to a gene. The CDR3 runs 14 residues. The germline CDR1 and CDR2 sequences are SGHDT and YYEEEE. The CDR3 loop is CASQLWTGTSPLHF. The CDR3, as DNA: TGTGCCAGCCAACTGTGGACAGGGACTTCACCCCTCCACTTT.

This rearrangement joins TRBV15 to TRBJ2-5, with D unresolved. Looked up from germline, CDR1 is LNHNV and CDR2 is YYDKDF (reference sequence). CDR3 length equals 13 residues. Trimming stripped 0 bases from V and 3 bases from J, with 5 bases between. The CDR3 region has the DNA TGTGCCACCAGCAGAGATACGGAAGAGACCCAGTACTTC. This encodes CATSRDTEETQYF.

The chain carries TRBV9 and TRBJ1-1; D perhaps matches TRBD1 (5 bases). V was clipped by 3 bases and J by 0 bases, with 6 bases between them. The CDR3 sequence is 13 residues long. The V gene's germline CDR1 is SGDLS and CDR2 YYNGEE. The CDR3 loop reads CASSDRLNTEAFF. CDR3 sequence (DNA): TGTGCCAGCAGCGACAGGCTGAACACTGAAGCTTTCTTT.

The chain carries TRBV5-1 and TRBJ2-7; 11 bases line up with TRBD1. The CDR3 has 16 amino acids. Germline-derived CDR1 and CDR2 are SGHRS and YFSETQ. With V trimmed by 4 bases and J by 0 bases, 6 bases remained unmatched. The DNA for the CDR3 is TGCGCCAGCAGCCCCAAAGGGACAGGGGGCTCCTACGAGCAGTACTTC. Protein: CASSPKGTGGSYEQYF.

This CDR3 is CASSLQPGQGIVGYTF. The CDR3, as DNA: TGTGCCAGCTCACTTCAACCGGGACAGGGAATCGTGGGCTACACCTTC. V is TRBV18 and J is TRBJ1-2; TRBD1 matches 9 bases. The CDR3 contains 16 residues. V lost 4 bases to trimming and J lost 8 bases; unmatched junction nucleotides: 14. Germline V gene lookup returns CDR1 KGHSH and CDR2 LQKENI.